What follows are 5 T cell receptor beta chains derived from one specimen sequenced in a study of read filtering for tumor transcriptome and immune sequencing. The library was built from roughly 400 ng RNA with molecular barcoded adaptors for alpha/delta and beta/gamma chains. One entry per CDR3 protein, called by TCRdb with MiXCR from the reads. The sample contains about 46,000 distinct CDR3 sequences, around 21% of which appear only once. Source material: a population of CD138-negative cells sorted from bone marrow. The receptors were sampled from a donor aged 40 or over with multiple myeloma.

In its sample, this clonotype was seen many times. J is TRBJ1-4 and V is TRBV4-1; D is possibly TRBD1 (6 bases). CDR1 is MGHRA and CDR2 is YSYEKL in the germline V gene. The CDR3 contains 15 residues. V was shortened by 2 bases and J by 7 bases, with 14 bases between the two germline ends. As DNA, the CDR3 is TGCGCCAGCAGCCAAAGGGGGGGGCCCGGTGAAAAACTGTTTTTT. This sequence encodes CASSQRGGPGEKLFF.

The rearrangement joins TRBV18 to TRBJ1-2; 7 nucleotides line up with TRBD1. The CDR3 covers 15 residues. V shed 1 base, J shed 3 bases, and the junction held 5 bases outside the gene matches. Germline V gives CDR1 KGHSH, CDR2 LQKENI. The CDR3, as DNA: TGTGCCAGCTCACCACGACAGGGCGAAGACTATGGCTACACCTTC. Amino acids: CASSPRQGEDYGYTF.

This clonotype occurred many times. The V call is TRBV28, the J call TRBJ2-5; 10 positions match TRBD2. CDR1 and CDR2 (germline): MDHEN, SYDVKM. The trim removed 7 bases at V and 3 bases at J, leaving 20 bases unmatched. The CDR3 spans 19 residues. CDR3 DNA sequence: TGTGCCAGCAACCCCCAGCGGGGGCTTAGCGGGGGGATAGAAGAGACCCAGTACTTC. This encodes CASNPQRGLSGGIEETQYF.

Ten or more counts support this clonotype. The chain's CDR3 is CASKTGPGANVLTF. The CDR3 DNA sequence: TGCGCCAGCAAAACAGGGCCTGGGGCCAACGTCCTGACTTTC. The chain carries TRBV5-1 and TRBJ2-6; a weak D match, TRBD1 (6 bases). This CDR3 has 14 residues. The germline CDR1 and CDR2 sequences are SGHRS and YFSETQ. V was cut by 6 bases and J by 2 bases, with 9 bases left in between.

This clonotype showed up many times. This chain joins TRBV28 and TRBJ2-3; no clear D. Germline V lookup: CDR1 MDHEN, CDR2 SYDVKM. This CDR3 is 16 amino acids long. The germline V and J ends were trimmed by 2 bases and 0 bases, with 12 bases remaining between them. The CDR3 is CASSLIAARSTDTQYF. The CDR3 DNA is TGTGCCAGCAGTTTAATAGCAGCGCGTAGCACAGATACGCAGTATTTT.